Here is one T cell receptor (beta chain) with its context. A much larger clone is a single base away; this may be a read error. This sample was included in a study of blood T cells in healthy people across ages. Per germline, CDR1 DFQATT and CDR2 SNEGSKA (reference sequence). This CDR3 comprises 13 residues. V was clipped by 5 bases and J by 5 bases; unmatched bases: 8. Primed by a sample-barcoded 5' primer and a J-beta primer mix, a second PCR proceeded for about 7 to 11 cycles. From the 5' RACE reads, TCRdb called clonotypes with MiXCR, one entry per CDR3 protein. The data hold some 640,000 distinct CDR3 sequences, with around half observed a single time.

This sequence originates from an older woman in good health. The chain uses TRBV20-1 and TRBJ2-7; 8 bases agree with TRBD2. Sequencing input: blood. The chain's CDR3 is CSALGRAPDEQYF. DNA for the CDR3: TGCAGTGCTCTCGGGAGGGCCCCGGACGAGCAGTACTTC.